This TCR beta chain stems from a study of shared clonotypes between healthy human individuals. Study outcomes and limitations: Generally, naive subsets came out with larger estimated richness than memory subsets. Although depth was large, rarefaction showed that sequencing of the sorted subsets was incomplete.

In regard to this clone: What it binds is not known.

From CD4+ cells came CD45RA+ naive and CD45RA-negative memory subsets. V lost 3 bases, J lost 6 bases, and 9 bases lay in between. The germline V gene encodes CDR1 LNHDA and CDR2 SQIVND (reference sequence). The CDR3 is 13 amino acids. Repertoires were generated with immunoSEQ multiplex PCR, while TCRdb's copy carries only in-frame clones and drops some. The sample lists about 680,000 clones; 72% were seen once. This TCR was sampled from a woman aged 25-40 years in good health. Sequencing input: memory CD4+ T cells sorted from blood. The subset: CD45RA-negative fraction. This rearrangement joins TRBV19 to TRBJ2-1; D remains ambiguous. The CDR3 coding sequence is TGTGCCAGTAGTATCGTGGGCAGCAATGAGCAGTTCTTC. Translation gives CASSIVGSNEQFF.